The 29 T cell receptor beta chains presented below share a single source sample, sequenced in a study of shared clonotypes between healthy human individuals. Selected positively for CCR7 and CD45RO-negative, naive CD8 cells excluded terminally differentiated effector memory CD45RA+ cells. Repertoires were generated with immunoSEQ multiplex PCR, while TCRdb's copy carries only in-frame clones and drops some. The data contain under 1 million clones, 90% to 97% of them singletons. Sequencing input: naive CD8+ T cells sorted from blood. These receptors all stem from a man aged 30-40 years in good health.

The chain links TRBV7-9 to TRBJ2-7; either TRBD1 or TRBD2 may fit D (7 bases each). The CDR3 covers 13 residues. Trimming left V 6 bases short and J 2 bases short, with 11 bases between. Germline V gene lookup returns CDR1 SEHNR and CDR2 FQNEAQ (reference sequence). The CDR3 DNA is TGTGCCAGCAGGGGAGGGACAGCCTACGAGCAGTACTTC. This codes for CASRGGTAYEQYF.

The chain carries TRBV7-8 and TRBJ2-5; perhaps TRBD2 as D (6 bases). The CDR3 is 15 residues long. Germline V gene lookup returns CDR1 SGHVS and CDR2 FQNEAQ. V was shortened by 5 bases and J by 4 bases, with 17 bases between the two germline ends. This CDR3 is CASSQRRVSRETQYF. The CDR3 nucleotides read TGTGCCAGCAGCCAAAGGAGGGTTTCCCGAGAGACCCAGTACTTC.

The chain is built from TRBV19 and TRBJ2-1; D gene unclear. Trimming took 4 bases from V and 5 from J, leaving 18 bases between them. The CDR3 loop spans 16 amino acids. CDR1 is LNHDA and CDR2 is SQIVND in the germline V gene (reference sequence). CDR3 nucleotides: TGTGCCAGTAGTAACCCGGGCATTGTAGGAGACAATGAGCAGTTCTTC. Encoded protein: CASSNPGIVGDNEQFF.

This chain links TRBV4-1 with TRBJ1-1; D is possibly TRBD1 (6 bases). V lost 5 bases and J lost 4, with 14 bases in between. The CDR3 has 14 amino acids. Germline V CDR1 and CDR2: MGHRA, YSYEKL. CDR3 DNA: TGCGCCAGCAGCGGAGAGGGGGGAGGCACTGAAGCTTTCTTT. This encodes CASSGEGGGTEAFF.

V and J are TRBV7-6 and TRBJ2-1; 7 bases align to TRBD1. V lost 0 bases to trimming and J lost 5 bases; unmatched junction nucleotides: 10. CDR1 and CDR2 (germline): SGHVS, FNYEAQ. The CDR3 sequence is 17 residues long. The CDR3 region has the DNA TGTGCCAGCAGCTTAGCCGTGGCAGGGGGTAACCACAATGAGCAGTTCTTC. This gives the protein CASSLAVAGGNHNEQFF.

This chain connects TRBV4-2 to TRBJ2-1, with 10 nucleotides matching TRBD2. The CDR3 sequence is 15 residues long. V gave up 2 bases and J gave up 8 bases; unmatched junction bases: 6. The germline V gene encodes CDR1 LGHNA and CDR2 YNFKEQ. The CDR3 spells CASSQQAGGSYEQFF. DNA for the CDR3: TGTGCCAGCAGCCAACAAGCGGGAGGGTCTTATGAGCAGTTCTTC.

The chain is built from TRBV27 and TRBJ2-7; 11 bases are a match to TRBD2. The V gene's germline CDR1 is MNHEY and CDR2 SMNVEV (reference sequence). Trimming took 5 bases from V and 4 from J; bases not matched to a gene: 4. The CDR3 runs 14 residues. The CDR3 nucleotides are TGTGCCAGCAGTGTCGGGACTAGCGGTTACGAGCAGTACTTC. The encoded protein is CASSVGTSGYEQYF.

This chain connects TRBV2 to TRBJ1-1, with D possibly TRBD1 on 5 matching bases. Trimming cost V 8 bases and J 1 base, with 14 bases left between them. This CDR3 spans 14 amino acids. Per the germline V gene, CDR1 is SNHLY and CDR2 is FYNNEI. CDR3 in DNA: TGTGCCAGCCGAGTTTATGGGGCGAACACTGAAGCTTTCTTT. It specifies CASRVYGANTEAFF.

The table lists this clone with a count of one. The chain is built from TRBV13 and TRBJ1-2; TRBD1 agrees at 8 bases. The junction had 18 bases not matched to a gene; V was cut back by 4 bases and J by 8 bases. Germline CDR1 PRHDT, CDR2 FYEKMQ (reference sequence). There are 17 residues in the CDR3. The CDR3 spells CASSSYTTDRGGEGYTF. The CDR3 DNA reads as TGTGCCAGCAGCTCTTATACGACCGACAGGGGAGGAGAAGGCTACACCTTC. The variable domain in full, completed from reference TRBV13 and TRBJ1-2, reads AAGVIQSPRHLIKEKRETATLKCYPIPRHDTVYWYQQGPGQDPQFLISFYEKMQSDKGSIPDRFSAQQFSDYHSELNMSSLELGDSALYFCASSSYTTDRGGEGYTFGSGTRLTVV.

The V and J genes are TRBV27 and TRBJ2-3, with 9 nucleotides matching TRBD2. The V and J ends lost 8 bases and 4 bases, in that order; junction bases with no gene match: 10. Germline V gene data show CDR1 as MNHEY and CDR2 as SMNVEV (reference sequence). The CDR3 extends over 15 amino acids. The CDR3: CASRDSGGRADTQYF. In nucleotides, the CDR3 is TGTGCCAGCCGGGATAGCGGGGGTAGGGCAGATACGCAGTATTTT.

The J gene is TRBJ2-7, the V gene TRBV5-8; D is possibly TRBD2 (5 bases). Trimming shortened V by 6 bases and J by 0 bases, and 10 bases separated the two germline ends. CDR3 length: 13 amino acids. Germline loops: CDR1 SGHTS, CDR2 YDEGEE. The CDR3 loop is CASMRAGSYEQYF. In DNA, the CDR3 is TGTGCCAGCATGAGGGCAGGCTCCTACGAGCAGTACTTC.

This chain joins TRBV5-1 and TRBJ1-1; D unresolved. The CDR3 has 14 residues. Trimming shortened V by 3 bases and J by 5 bases, and 14 bases separated the two germline ends. Germline-derived CDR1 and CDR2 are SGHRS and YFSETQ. CDR3 loop: CASSSLQIGTEAFF. For the CDR3, the DNA is TGCGCCAGCAGCTCACTTCAAATCGGAACTGAAGCTTTCTTT.

V gene TRBV4-3 combines with J gene TRBJ2-7; 10 bases map to TRBD1. Germline V lookup: CDR1 LGHNA, CDR2 YSLEER. The CDR3 has 16 residues. The V segment lost 0 bases and the J segment 3 bases; nucleotides outside the gene matches: 5. CDR3 nucleotides: TGCGCCAGCAGCCAAGATGGGACAGGGGAAGGCTACGAGCAGTACTTC. It encodes CASSQDGTGEGYEQYF.

The chain has TRBV18 and TRBJ2-7; the D gene is possibly TRBD1 (5 bases). V was pared by 6 bases and J by 2 bases, with 17 bases between. CDR3 length: 15 residues. Germline CDR1 KGHSH, CDR2 LQKENI. The CDR3 DNA is TGTGCCAGCTCTCGTCAGGGTTTGTTTCCCTACGAGCAGTACTTC. It translates to CASSRQGLFPYEQYF.

The chain has TRBV2 and TRBJ2-1; D may be TRBD1 (5 bases). The CDR3 is made up of 11 amino acids. V was pared by 8 bases and J by 14 bases, with 16 bases between. Germline V gives CDR1 SNHLY, CDR2 FYNNEI. The CDR3 protein is CASLRAGREFF. CDR3 nucleotides: TGTGCCAGCCTCCGGGCCGGCAGGGAGTTCTTC.

This chain uses TRBV5-8 with TRBJ2-3; 7 nucleotides line up with TRBD2. J was trimmed by 5 bases and V by 4 bases; bases with no gene match: 13. CDR1 is SGHTS, CDR2 YDEGEE, per germline. CDR3 length: 16 amino acids. The CDR3 sequence: CASSRYGEGREDTQYF. The CDR3 nucleotides are TGTGCCAGCAGCCGTTATGGGGAGGGCCGGGAAGATACGCAGTATTTT.

The chain employs TRBV7-6 and TRBJ2-7, with 10 bases that match TRBD2. The CDR3 length is 14 residues. Per the germline V gene, CDR1 is SGHVS and CDR2 is FNYEAQ. The trim removed 5 bases at V and 5 bases at J, leaving 6 bases unmatched. The CDR3, as DNA: TGTGCCAGCAGCGTTAGCGGGAGGATGAACGAGCAGTACTTC. As protein: CASSVSGRMNEQYF.

V and J are TRBV2 and TRBJ2-7; D is unresolved. There are 16 residues in the CDR3. The V end lost 4 bases, the J end lost 3 bases, and 19 bases lay between the germline ends. Germline V CDR1 and CDR2: SNHLY, FYNNEI. The CDR3: CASSGVSGTSFYEQYF. As DNA, the CDR3 is TGTGCCAGCAGTGGGGTATCTGGAACCTCGTTCTACGAGCAGTACTTC.

The chain combines TRBV7-2 with TRBJ2-1; no firm D call. V was trimmed by 5 bases and J by 11 bases, leaving 13 bases between them. This CDR3 contains 12 residues. Germline loops: CDR1 SGHTA, CDR2 FQGNSA. The CDR3 DNA reads TGTGCCAGCAGCCCCGGCCTACCTCAGCAGTTCTTC. Amino acid sequence: CASSPGLPQQFF.

The chain joins TRBV7-9 to TRBJ2-6, with D hard to call. The CDR3 has 15 amino acids. V lost 11 bases, J lost 1 base, and 15 bases lay in between. CDR1 is SEHNR and CDR2 is FQNEAQ in the germline V gene (reference sequence). The CDR3 loop is CACESKSSGANVLTF. The CDR3, as DNA: TGTGCCTGCGAAAGCAAATCTTCTGGGGCCAACGTCCTGACTTTC. The full variable domain, in which reference TRBV7-9 and TRBJ2-6 provide the parts outside the CDR3, is DTGVSQNPRHKITKRGQNVTFRCDPISEHNRLYWYRQTLGQGPEFLTYFQNEAQLEKSRLLSDRFSAERPKGSFSTLEIQRTEQGDSAMYLCACESKSSGANVLTFGAGSRLTVL.

The rearrangement uses TRBV12-5 and TRBJ1-2; TRBD1 matches at 8 bases. The CDR3 sequence is 17 residues long. V gave up 6 bases and J gave up 0 bases; unmatched junction bases: 12. CDR1 is LGHNT, CDR2 FRNRAP, per germline. The CDR3 here is CASGPQGDSPANYGYTF. CDR3 bases: TGTGCTAGTGGACCACAGGGGGACTCGCCAGCTAACTATGGCTACACCTTC.

The genes are TRBV7-9 and TRBJ2-7, with 8 bases fitting TRBD1. The germline V gene encodes CDR1 SEHNR and CDR2 FQNEAQ (reference sequence). The CDR3 consists of 16 residues. V was pared by 3 bases and J by 3 bases, with 10 bases of the junction left unmatched. Here the CDR3 DNA reads TGTGCCAGCAGCTTCCCTACGACAGGGGATAGCTACGAGCAGTACTTC. This encodes CASSFPTTGDSYEQYF.

This chain uses TRBV29-1 with TRBJ2-7, with TRBD1 matching over 7 bases. The CDR3 runs 14 residues. Germline loops: CDR1 SQVTM, CDR2 ANQGSEA. The V gene end was trimmed by 6 bases and the J gene end by 1 base; junction bases not matched to a gene: 9. The CDR3 DNA is TGCAGCGTCAAAGGGGGCGGCGTATCCTACGAGCAGTACTTC. Amino acids: CSVKGGGVSYEQYF.

The chain combines TRBV13 with TRBJ2-1, with TRBD2 matching over 7 bases. The CDR3 is 13 amino acids. V was pared by 5 bases and J by 6 bases, with 4 bases of the junction left unmatched. In germline, CDR1 is PRHDT, CDR2 FYEKMQ (reference sequence). The CDR3 coding sequence is TGTGCCAGCAGCCCCGGGACTACCAATGAGCAGTTCTTC. It encodes CASSPGTTNEQFF.

The genes are TRBV7-6 and TRBJ2-2; TRBD2 matches at 7 bases. The trim removed 3 bases at V and 4 bases at J, leaving 8 bases unmatched. Germline assignment: CDR1 SGHVS and CDR2 FNYEAQ. This CDR3 spans 16 amino acids. CDR3 amino acids: CASSFIAGPGTGELFF. CDR3 coding DNA: TGTGCCAGCAGCTTCATAGCGGGCCCGGGCACCGGGGAGCTGTTTTTT.

Written as DNA, the CDR3 is TGTGCCAGCAGTTTAATTGCGGTGTACAATGAGCAGTTCTTC. The encoded protein is CASSLIAVYNEQFF. This sequence joins TRBV27 and TRBJ2-1; D remains unclear. Per the germline V gene, CDR1 is MNHEY and CDR2 is SMNVEV (reference sequence). V lost 2 bases and J 4 bases, leaving 9 bases between the germline ends. CDR3 size: 14 residues.

The chain carries TRBV9 and TRBJ2-2, with 11 positions matching TRBD2. This CDR3 contains 14 residues. Per germline, CDR1 SGDLS and CDR2 YYNGEE. The V gene end was trimmed by 6 bases and the J gene end by 4 bases; junction bases not matched to a gene: 2. CDR3 sequence: CASTGTSGTGELFF. Here the CDR3 DNA reads TGTGCCAGCACTGGGACTAGCGGCACCGGGGAGCTGTTTTTT.

This rearrangement joins TRBV30 to TRBJ2-1; TRBD2 matches at 13 bases. Germline CDR1 GTSNPN, CDR2 SVGIG (reference sequence). The V segment lost 5 bases and the J segment 1 base; nucleotides outside the gene matches: 11. This CDR3 comprises 18 residues. In nucleotides, the CDR3 is TGTGCCTGGCACCAGGGACTAGCGGGACAGGTTTCCTACAATGAGCAGTTCTTC. Translation gives CAWHQGLAGQVSYNEQFF. The full variable domain, completed using reference TRBV30 and TRBJ2-1, is SQTIHQWPATLVQPVGSPLSLECTVEGTSNPNLYWYRQAAGRGLQLLFYSVGIGQISSEVPQNLSASRPQDRQFILSSKKLLLSDSGFYLCAWHQGLAGQVSYNEQFFGPGTRLTVL.

The V gene is TRBV2, the J gene TRBJ2-5, with D perhaps matching TRBD1 (6 bases). CDR3 length equals 15 residues. The germline gives CDR1 SNHLY, CDR2 FYNNEI. V lost 3 bases to trimming and J lost 4 bases, with 15 bases between them. DNA of the CDR3: TGTGCCAGCAGTGATCCCGGACAGTTTTCAGAGACCCAGTACTTC. Translating gives CASSDPGQFSETQYF.